This paragraph reports one T cell receptor beta chain. The antigen it binds to is not known. Base qualities are not recorded, but no much larger clone differs from it by a single base. CDR1 and CDR2 were assigned from the germline V gene as SGHRS and YFSETQ. The CDR3 sequence holds 16 residues, the cysteine and phenylalanine included. The read is trimmed to its CDR3 DNA, 48 bases read in frame from base 1. V is cut back by 5 bases and J by 2 bases, with 12 bases in the junction unmatched. Before undergoing thyroid surgery, none of the patients had been given any kind of treatment. The study retrospectively analysed patient clinical samples collected from about 2012 to 2018 using T-cell receptor beta sequencing. This record comes from a study of metastatic and nonmetastatic thyroid tumors (dated by TCRdb to the early 2020s). About the study as a whole: The researchers compared repertoires between peripheral blood samples and tumor or nodule tissue samples from patients with malignant or benign thyroid disease. Broad study findings and their caveats: TCR beta diversity was reported as significantly higher in malignant tumors than in benign nodules, in both blood and tumor samples.

The protocol used for the library was PCR. Sequencing took place on an Illumina HiSeq 4000. High-throughput sequencing was used to profile the CDR3 region of the TCR beta-chain in every patient. The published analysis was carried out like this. Drawing on CDR3 differences between clinicopathological groups, the researchers built a classifier meant to tell apart patients with distant-metastatic papillary thyroid cancer. The Shannon index was used to assess repertoire diversity, and the Morisita-Horn index was used to assess tumor-blood repertoire similarity. TCRdb reprocessed the public reads (quality trimming at Q25 with fastp, clone calling with MiXCR) and kept in-frame beta chains. For this entry, the V and J calls and clone size follow TCRdb and not the study's own pipeline. The sample table lists 43,000 or so clones, 20% to 25% of them with a count of one. The top ten hold around 3% of the sample.

This clonotype originated in a male donor with papillary thyroid cancer or a benign thyroid nodule (not recorded which). Some clones in this sample may be carry-over from other donors' samples. The specimen was blood. The V and J genes are TRBV5-1 and TRBJ2-7, and 8 junction bases match TRBD2. The CDR3 sequence is CASSQGPGLGTYEQYF. The nucleotide sequence is given as TGCGCCAGCAGTCAGGGTCCGGGACTAGGAACCTACGAGCAGTACTTC.